One sample yielded the 8 T cell receptor beta chains listed below, sequenced in a study of blood T cell repertoires in COVID-19. Assay used: immunoSEQ multiplex PCR; TCRdb lists only in-frame clones, some missing. In the table there are 150,000 to 200,000 clones, 65% to 85% of which are singletons. Sequences were obtained from peripheral blood. The receptor set was obtained from a man aged 55 to 69 with active or convalescent COVID-19.

There are a few counts of this clone. The chain has TRBV5-1 and TRBJ1-2; TRBD1 aligns across 7 bases. The ends lost 8 bases at V and 3 bases at J; junction bases unmatched: 4. The germline V gene has CDR1 SGHRS and CDR2 YFSETQ. This CDR3 has 12 amino acids. The DNA of the CDR3 is TGCGCCAGGCAGGGGGGCGACTATGGCTACACCTTC. It codes for CARQGGDYGYTF.

V and J are TRBV11-2 and TRBJ1-2; 9 nucleotides agree with TRBD1. The trim removed 5 bases at V and 4 bases at J, leaving 17 bases unmatched. Germline lookup yields CDR1 SGHAT and CDR2 FQNNGV. The CDR3 is 18 amino acids. The CDR3 sequence is CASSPSGQGPTGAYGYTF. CDR3 nucleotide sequence: TGTGCCAGCAGCCCTTCTGGACAGGGGCCAACGGGGGCCTATGGCTACACCTTC.

The chain recombines TRBV19 with TRBJ1-5; 7 bases match TRBD1. Germline CDR1 reads LNHDA; CDR2 reads SQIVND (reference sequence). The CDR3 length is 13 residues. J lost 7 bases, V lost 6 bases, and 6 bases had no gene match. This CDR3 reads CASSDRVNQPQHF. In nucleotides, the CDR3 is TGTGCCAGTAGCGACAGGGTGAACCAGCCCCAGCATTTT.

The chain couples TRBV5-1 to TRBJ2-7; the match to TRBD1 covers 11 bases. The CDR3 loop spans 14 amino acids. V was pared by 4 bases and J by 7 bases, with 7 bases of the junction left unmatched. Germline V CDR1 and CDR2: SGHRS, YFSETQ. In nucleotides, the CDR3 is TGCGCCAGCAGCCAAGGACAGGGGGCGGGAGAGCAGTACTTC. This gives the protein CASSQGQGAGEQYF. The whole variable domain, filled in from reference TRBV5-1 and TRBJ2-7, reads KAGVTQTPRYLIKTRGQQVTLSCSPISGHRSVSWYQQTPGQGLQFLFEYFSETQRNKGNFPGRFSGRQFSNSRSEMNVSTLELGDSALYLCASSQGQGAGEQYFGPGTRLTVT.

The chain recombines TRBV6-2 or TRBV6-3 with TRBJ1-1, with D possibly being TRBD1 (5 bases). CDR1 MNHEY and CDR2 SVGEGT come from the germline V gene. V lost 0 bases to trimming and J lost 3 bases, with 14 bases between them. The CDR3 contains 16 residues. CDR3 in amino acids: CASSYSKAGVDTEAFF. DNA of the CDR3: TGTGCCAGCAGTTACTCGAAGGCGGGGGTCGACACTGAAGCTTTCTTT.

CDR3 sequence: CASSSSDRGFSMEAFF. In DNA form, the CDR3 reads TGTGCCAGCAGCTCCTCGGACAGGGGGTTTTCTATGGAAGCTTTCTTT. This chain joins TRBV5-8 and TRBJ1-1; 10 positions match TRBD1. The germline CDR1 and CDR2 sequences are SGHTS and YDEGEE. V was clipped by 3 bases and J by 8 bases; unmatched bases: 13. This CDR3 has 16 amino acids.

The chain employs TRBV5-4 and TRBJ1-6; 8 positions match TRBD1. Looked up from germline, CDR1 is SGHNT and CDR2 is YYREEE (reference sequence). V was clipped by 3 bases and J by 7 bases; unmatched bases: 6. The CDR3 extends over 15 amino acids. CDR3 amino acids: CASSSPGQANSPLHF. Written as DNA, the CDR3 is TGTGCCAGCAGCTCACCGGGACAGGCGAATTCACCCCTCCACTTT.

This rearrangement joins TRBV6-1 to TRBJ2-7; TRBD1 agrees at 10 bases. Germline-derived CDR1 and CDR2 are MNHNS and SASEGT. J lost 5 bases, V lost 4 bases, and 11 bases had no gene match. The CDR3 loop spans 16 amino acids. The CDR3 loop reads CASSAGVGQGKNEQYF. Here the CDR3 DNA reads TGTGCCAGCAGTGCGGGGGTGGGACAGGGGAAGAACGAGCAGTACTTC.